Below are 18 T cell receptor beta chains sequenced from a single sample in a study of beta chain features in type 1 diabetes. General observations from the study: People with Type 1 diabetes carried modestly yet significantly shorter TCRB CDR3s in all four CD4+ subsets.

Reverse transcription of all isolated RNA meant that expressed TCRB transcripts were sequenced. The repertoire was sequenced with immunoSEQ multiplex PCR; TCRdb's copy has only in-frame clones and lacks some. In the table there are 550,000 to 850,000 clones, roughly 13% of which are singletons. These receptors lack a known antigen. Sequencing was done on a sample of naive CD4+ T cells from blood. These receptors were taken from a man between 18 and 29 years old with type 1 diabetes.

In the case of this clone: At one end the junction does not follow the germline gene, possibly because of a read error. The chain joins TRBV6-1 to TRBJ1-2; D unclear. The CDR3 extends over 13 amino acids. Germline V lookup: CDR1 MNHNS, CDR2 SASEGT. The CDR3 loop reads CASSETDRLARFF. As DNA, the CDR3 is TGTGCCAGCAGTGAAACGGATCGGCTGGCACGGTTTTTC.

The chain has TRBV28 and TRBJ2-1; D is perhaps TRBD2 (7 bases). The CDR3 totals 14 residues. The germline V gene has CDR1 MDHEN and CDR2 SYDVKM. Trimming removed 5 bases at V and 4 bases at J, with 12 bases between. For the CDR3, the DNA is TGTGCCAGCAGTCTAAGGGGGGGATACAATGAGCAGTTCTTC. Protein sequence: CASSLRGGYNEQFF.

The rearrangement links TRBV6-5 to TRBJ2-7, with D perhaps matching TRBD2 (6 bases). The germline V and J ends were trimmed by 6 bases and 0 bases, with 12 bases remaining between them. Germline assignment: CDR1 MNHEY and CDR2 SVGAGI. The CDR3 contains 14 residues. The CDR3 loop reads CASSRDGSSYEQYF. The CDR3 nucleotides read TGTGCCAGCAGCCGGGACGGGAGCTCCTACGAGCAGTACTTC.

The rearrangement links TRBV28 to TRBJ2-2, with no clear D. The V end lost 6 bases, the J end lost 3 bases, and 11 bases lay between the germline ends. This CDR3 contains 14 residues. Per the germline V gene, CDR1 is MDHEN and CDR2 is SYDVKM. CDR3 in DNA: TGTGCCAGCAGGCCTAACTCTTACACCGGGGAGCTGTTTTTT. It specifies CASRPNSYTGELFF.

The table lists this clone with a few counts. The J gene is TRBJ1-3, the V gene TRBV19, with no clear D. CDR1 is LNHDA, CDR2 SQIVND, per germline (reference sequence). V lost 4 bases and J lost 0, with 7 bases in between. The CDR3 length is 14 residues. In DNA form, the CDR3 reads TGTGCCAGTAGTAGATTAGACTCTGGAAACACCATATATTTT. This codes for CASSRLDSGNTIYF.

This clone has a handful of counts. The chain combines TRBV30 with TRBJ2-4, with unresolved D. Germline V gene sequence: CDR1 GTSNPN, CDR2 SVGIG (reference sequence). This CDR3 comprises 17 residues. Trimming stripped 3 bases from V and 0 bases from J, with 18 bases between. In DNA, the CDR3 is TGTGCCTGGAGCGCAGTAGCTAAGTCCCTAGCCAAAAACATTCAGTACTTC. Translating it yields CAWSAVAKSLAKNIQYF.

This sequence joins TRBV19 and TRBJ1-2; maybe TRBD1 (6 bases). CDR3 length: 15 amino acids. CDR1 and CDR2 (germline): LNHDA, SQIVND (reference sequence). Trimming stripped 7 bases from V and 4 bases from J, with 19 bases between. CDR3 DNA: TGTGCCAGTATCAGGTCCGACAGGTCTGTCTATGGCTACACCTTC. Its translation: CASIRSDRSVYGYTF.

The V call is TRBV9, the J call TRBJ2-4; 7 bases are shared with TRBD1. The CDR3 totals 12 residues. CDR1 and CDR2 from the germline V gene are SGDLS and YYNGEE. With 5 bases clipped from V and 4 bases from J, the junction kept 0 bases outside the gene matches. The CDR3 bases are TGTGCCAGCAGGGGACAGAAAAACATTCAGTACTTC. Translation: CASRGQKNIQYF.

The genes are TRBV19 and TRBJ1-4; no firm D call. The CDR3 is 15 amino acids. The germline V gene encodes CDR1 LNHDA and CDR2 SQIVND (reference sequence). The V end was cut by 7 bases, the J end by 10 bases, with 22 bases between. CDR3 coding DNA: TGTGCCAGTACCGGACCCCGGGCGGATTCGCGAAAACTGTTTTTT. Translation gives CASTGPRADSRKLFF.

The J gene is TRBJ1-5, the V gene TRBV7-2; D uncertain. V lost 1 base, J lost 3 bases, and 13 bases lay in between. The CDR3 has 16 amino acids. Per germline, CDR1 SGHTA and CDR2 FQGNSA. CDR3 amino acids: CASSLDQRGSNQPQHF. CDR3 DNA: TGTGCCAGCAGCTTAGACCAACGGGGTTCCAATCAGCCCCAGCATTTT.

Note on this clone: Other DNA sequences in the same sample also yield this CDR3. The chain joins TRBV30 to TRBJ2-3; D possibly matches TRBD1 or TRBD2 (5 bases each). The CDR3 extends over 12 amino acids. V was pared by 5 bases and J by 4 bases, with 10 bases between. Germline V gene data show CDR1 as GTSNPN and CDR2 as SVGIG (reference sequence). CDR3 in amino acids: CAWGGGADTQYF. The DNA for the CDR3 is TGTGCCTGGGGTGGGGGAGCAGATACGCAGTATTTT.

The V gene is TRBV27, the J gene TRBJ1-2; weak D call: TRBD1 (5 bases). Trimming stripped 8 bases from V and 4 bases from J, with 26 bases between. This CDR3 has 17 residues. Germline loops: CDR1 MNHEY, CDR2 SMNVEV (reference sequence). Here the CDR3 DNA reads TGTGCCAGCGCGGGGCAGGTTCCTGTCGAGAATCCCTATGGCTACACCTTC. This translates into CASAGQVPVENPYGYTF.

This clone was observed a handful of times. The chain uses TRBV7-3 and TRBJ1-5; D unclear. The CDR3 loop spans 12 amino acids. The germline V gene encodes CDR1 SGHTA and CDR2 FQGTGA. V lost 1 base to trimming and J lost 6 bases, with 4 bases between them. The CDR3 here is CASSLRGQPQHF. The CDR3 nucleotides read TGTGCCAGCAGCTTAAGGGGTCAGCCCCAGCATTTT.

The J gene is TRBJ2-2, the V gene TRBV19; tentatively, D is TRBD1 or TRBD2 (5 bases each). The CDR3 is 15 residues long. V was trimmed by 3 bases and J by 4 bases, leaving 12 bases between them. Germline lookup yields CDR1 LNHDA and CDR2 SQIVND (reference sequence). The CDR3 nucleotides are TGTGCCAGTAGTATTCAGGGACCGGGCACCGGGGAGCTGTTTTTT. The encoded protein is CASSIQGPGTGELFF.

The CDR3 sequence: CASSDTTERDNSPLHF. In nucleotides, the CDR3 is TGTGCCAGCAGCGACACGACAGAGCGGGATAATTCACCCCTCCACTTT. The V call is TRBV25-1, the J call TRBJ1-6, with D possibly TRBD1 on 5 matching bases. V lost 6 bases to trimming and J lost 5 bases, with 17 bases between them. Germline values: CDR1 MGHDK, CDR2 SYGVNS. This CDR3 has 16 residues.

This chain joins TRBV2 and TRBJ1-2; no clear D gene. V was cut by 3 bases and J by 2 bases, with 10 bases left in between. The length of the CDR3 is 14 residues. The germline V gene has CDR1 SNHLY and CDR2 FYNNEI. CDR3 loop: CASSDAGINYGYTF. The CDR3 region has the DNA TGTGCCAGCAGTGACGCCGGGATCAACTATGGCTACACCTTC. Full variable domain (remainder filled in from reference TRBV2 and TRBJ1-2): EPEVTQTPSHQVTQMGQEVILRCVPISNHLYFYWYRQILGQKVEFLVSFYNNEISEKSEIFDDQFSVERPDGSNFTLKIRSTKLEDSAMYFCASSDAGINYGYTFGSGTRLTVV.

V usage is TRBV6-1 and J usage is TRBJ2-7, with D unresolved. Germline loops: CDR1 MNHNS, CDR2 SASEGT. The CDR3 spans 11 residues. Between the trimmed V and J ends, which lost 5 bases and 5 bases, there was a span of 7 bases. The CDR3 DNA reads TGTGCCAGCAGTCCCCGGAACGAGCAGTACTTC. Encoded protein: CASSPRNEQYF.

The CDR3 nucleotides read TGTGCCAGCAGTGATAGAGGCTACGAGCAGTACTTC. It translates to CASSDRGYEQYF. The J gene is TRBJ2-7, the V gene TRBV25-1, with D unclear. Germline V CDR1 and CDR2: MGHDK, SYGVNS. The CDR3 sequence is 12 residues long. V was pared by 3 bases and J by 3 bases, with 6 bases between.